These 29 T cell receptor beta chains originate from one sample sequenced in a study of T cells after yellow fever vaccination. TCRdb reanalysed the 5' RACE reads using MiXCR and keeps one entry per CDR3 protein. This table holds 85,000 to 100,000 distinct CDR3 sequences, roughly 5.8% found once. The material was CD8+ T cells sorted from PBMCs, obtained 10 days after the yellow fever booster vaccination. The receptors originated from a young man who received the YFV17D yellow fever vaccine.

The table lists this clonotype with many counts. CDR3 bases: TGTGCCAGTAGTCTACAGATACATAGCTCCTACAATGAGCAGTTCTTC. Translation gives CASSLQIHSSYNEQFF. The chain employs TRBV19 and TRBJ2-1; no reliable D call. Germline lookup yields CDR1 LNHDA and CDR2 SQIVND (reference sequence). V was trimmed by 5 bases and J by 0 bases, leaving 14 bases between them. This CDR3 comprises 16 residues. Combining the CDR3 with reference TRBV19 and TRBJ2-1 gives the whole variable domain DGGITQSPKYLFRKEGQNVTLSCEQNLNHDAMYWYRQDPGQGLRLIYYSQIVNDFQKGDIAEGYSVSREKKESFPLTVTSAQKNPTAFYLCASSLQIHSSYNEQFFGPGTRLTVL.

The chain has TRBV4-2 and TRBJ2-7; the D call may be TRBD1 or TRBD2 (5 bases each). CDR3 length equals 13 residues. Germline loops: CDR1 LGHNA, CDR2 YNFKEQ. Trimming pared 1 base from V and 5 bases from J, leaving 9 bases between. The CDR3 sequence: CASSQVVGDEQYV. The CDR3 nucleotides are TGTGCCAGCAGCCAAGTCGTGGGGGACGAGCAGTACGTC.

The chain has TRBV29-1 and TRBJ2-1; TRBD1 is a possible D gene (5 bases). V was cut by 8 bases and J by 0 bases, with 14 bases left in between. The germline CDR1 and CDR2 sequences are SQVTM and ANQGSEA. The CDR3 runs to 14 residues. The CDR3 is CSFAGQGSYNEQFF. CDR3 nucleotide sequence: TGCAGCTTTGCAGGGCAGGGCTCCTACAATGAGCAGTTCTTC.

About this clonotype: The junction departs from germline at one end; a sequencing error may be responsible. The V and J genes are TRBV7-9 and TRBJ2-1; a possible D gene is TRBD2 (6 bases). The germline CDR1 and CDR2 sequences are SEHNR and FQNEAQ (reference sequence). CDR3 length equals 13 residues. CDR3 amino acids: CASPASAHNQQFF. The CDR3 region has the DNA TGTGCCAGCCCAGCTAGCGCTCACAATCAGCAGTTCTTC.

The chain couples TRBV12-3 or TRBV12-4 to TRBJ1-5, with D perhaps TRBD1 (6 bases). The CDR3 has 14 amino acids. Trimming shortened V by 6 bases and J by 7 bases, and 16 bases separated the two germline ends. CDR3 bases: TGTGCCAGCAGCAGTCCCAGGGGTGGCCAGCCCCAGCATTTT. This encodes CASSSPRGGQPQHF.

In its sample, this clonotype was seen a few times. The gene calls are TRBV15 and TRBJ2-1; 10 nucleotides align to TRBD1. V lost 11 bases to trimming and J lost 9 bases; unmatched junction nucleotides: 7. The CDR3 is 12 residues long. The V gene's germline CDR1 is LNHNV and CDR2 YYDKDF (reference sequence). CDR3 DNA: TGTGCCGTCGGACAGGGGGAGACTGAGCAGTTCTTC. Its translation: CAVGQGETEQFF.

This clonotype was seen only a few times. The V gene is TRBV2, the J gene TRBJ2-3, with D possibly TRBD1 on 6 matching bases. V was cut by 6 bases and J by 0 bases, with 16 bases left in between. CDR1 is SNHLY and CDR2 is FYNNEI in the germline V gene. This CDR3 comprises 16 residues. The CDR3, as DNA: TGTGCCAGCAGGGGGGACACGTCGCCTAGCACAGATACGCAGTATTTT. It encodes CASRGDTSPSTDTQYF.

J is TRBJ2-2 and V is TRBV11-2; weak D call: TRBD1 (5 bases). V dropped 5 bases and J dropped 5 bases, with 15 bases sitting between them. This CDR3 contains 15 residues. Germline V gene data show CDR1 as SGHAT and CDR2 as FQNNGV. The CDR3 DNA follows: TGTGCCAGCAGCACGACAGCGACTCGGACCGGGGAGCTGTTTTTT. Encoded protein: CASSTTATRTGELFF.

In this sample, this clonotype turned up a few times. The chain uses TRBV29-1 and TRBJ2-1; unclear D gene. Trimming shortened V by 0 bases and J by 7 bases, and 4 bases separated the two germline ends. The CDR3 totals 11 residues. CDR1 is SQVTM and CDR2 is ANQGSEA in the germline V gene. The CDR3 DNA sequence: TGCAGCGTTGAAGATCTGAATGAGCAGTTCTTC. It translates to CSVEDLNEQFF.

This clonotype was counted ten times or more. This rearrangement joins TRBV5-1 to TRBJ2-7; D gene uncertain. The CDR3 loop spans 11 amino acids. The ends were cut back, 3 bases at V and 0 bases at J, with 1 base in the middle. Germline V gene sequence: CDR1 SGHRS, CDR2 YFSETQ. For the CDR3, the DNA is TGCGCCAGCAGCTCCTCCTACGAGCAGTACTTC. Translation gives CASSSSYEQYF. Full variable domain (missing parts from reference TRBV5-1 and TRBJ2-7): KAGVTQTPRYLIKTRGQQVTLSCSPISGHRSVSWYQQTPGQGLQFLFEYFSETQRNKGNFPGRFSGRQFSNSRSEMNVSTLELGDSALYLCASSSSYEQYFGPGTRLTVT.

In this sample, this clonotype turned up a few times. This chain connects TRBV9 to TRBJ1-1, with D uncertain. Trimming pared 2 bases from V and 1 base from J, leaving 6 bases between. Per the germline V gene, CDR1 is SGDLS and CDR2 is YYNGEE. The length of the CDR3 is 13 residues. The CDR3 nucleotides are TGTGCCAGCAGCGTCTGGGGGAACACTGAAGCTTTCTTT. It specifies CASSVWGNTEAFF.

The genes are TRBV29-1 and TRBJ2-7; perhaps TRBD2 as D (5 bases). Germline V lookup: CDR1 SQVTM, CDR2 ANQGSEA. The V gene lost 4 bases and the J gene lost 7 bases, with 8 bases spanning the gap. The CDR3 sequence is 10 residues long. The CDR3 protein is CSVGEGEQYF. In DNA, the CDR3 is TGCAGCGTTGGAGAGGGTGAGCAGTACTTC.

This clonotype was counted at least ten times. The V and J genes are TRBV10-3 and TRBJ2-1, with D unresolved. Germline V gene sequence: CDR1 ENHRY, CDR2 SYGVKD. The CDR3 is 15 amino acids. The ends were cut back, 0 bases at V and 0 bases at J, with 6 bases in the middle. CDR3 sequence (DNA): TGTGCCATCAGTGAGTCCGGCAGCTCCTACAATGAGCAGTTCTTC. As protein: CAISESGSSYNEQFF.

This clonotype was recorded at least ten times. The chain carries TRBV29-1 and TRBJ2-3, with TRBD2 matching 7 bases. Germline V gene sequence: CDR1 SQVTM, CDR2 ANQGSEA. The CDR3 is 15 residues long. J lost 0 bases, V lost 3 bases, and 6 bases had no gene match. CDR3 loop: CSVEAGRGSTDTQYF. CDR3 nucleotide sequence: TGCAGCGTTGAGGCGGGGAGGGGTAGCACAGATACGCAGTATTTT.

The CDR3: CASSLKRGTYNEQFF. Here the CDR3 DNA reads TGTGCCAGCAGCTTGAAGCGGGGAACCTACAATGAGCAGTTCTTC. This chain uses TRBV5-6 with TRBJ2-1, with 7 bases matching TRBD2. CDR3 length: 15 amino acids. Germline V gives CDR1 SGHDT, CDR2 YYEEEE. The J segment lost 2 bases and the V segment lost 1 base, leaving 3 bases of the junction unmatched. The full variable domain, completed using reference TRBV5-6 and TRBJ2-1, is DAGVTQSPTHLIKTRGQQVTLRCSPKSGHDTVSWYQQALGQGPQFIFQYYEEEERQRGNFPDRFSGHQFPNYSSELNVNALLLGDSALYLCASSLKRGTYNEQFFGPGTRLTVL.

The table lists this clonotype with many counts. The chain uses TRBV5-1 and TRBJ2-7; unclear D gene. The CDR3 sequence is 14 residues long. With 5 bases removed from V and 5 bases from J, the gap between germline ends came to 17 bases. Germline assignment: CDR1 SGHRS and CDR2 YFSETQ. This chain's CDR3 is CASSPAGRFNEQYF. The CDR3 region has the DNA TGCGCCAGCAGTCCCGCCGGCAGGTTCAACGAGCAGTACTTC.

This clonotype was observed at least ten times. This sequence joins TRBV5-1 and TRBJ2-7; TRBD1 matches at 8 bases. Germline CDR1 SGHRS, CDR2 YFSETQ. The CDR3 has 14 amino acids. The V and J ends lost 2 bases and 3 bases, in that order; junction bases with no gene match: 4. The CDR3 sequence: CASSFGTGIYEQYF. The CDR3 region has the DNA TGCGCCAGCAGCTTCGGGACAGGAATCTACGAGCAGTACTTC.

The chain joins TRBV5-4 to TRBJ2-5, with TRBD2 as a possible D gene (5 bases). Germline V gene sequence: CDR1 SGHNT, CDR2 YYREEE (reference sequence). This CDR3 has 13 residues. The V and J ends lost 4 bases and 6 bases respectively, with 13 bases between them. CDR3 nucleotides: TGTGCCAGCAGCGACCTAGCTTTTCAGACCCAGTACTTC. Its protein product is CASSDLAFQTQYF.

This clonotype occurred a few times. The chain carries TRBV7-9 and TRBJ2-7; perhaps TRBD1 as D (5 bases). V was trimmed by 4 bases and J by 6 bases, leaving 13 bases between them. The germline V gene encodes CDR1 SEHNR and CDR2 FQNEAQ (reference sequence). CDR3 size: 13 residues. Here the CDR3 reads CASSYQGMAEQYF. CDR3 nucleotide sequence: TGTGCCAGCAGCTATCAGGGAATGGCCGAGCAGTACTTC.

There are a few counts of this clonotype. V gene TRBV7-2 combines with J gene TRBJ2-3; tentative D call: TRBD2 (6 bases). The CDR3 runs 16 residues. Trimming shortened V by 1 base and J by 3 bases, and 14 bases separated the two germline ends. From germline, CDR1 is SGHTA and CDR2 FQGNSA. The DNA for the CDR3 is TGTGCCAGCAGCTTAGGGGCGGGGCCGGGGACAGATACGCAGTATTTT. It translates to CASSLGAGPGTDTQYF.

This clonotype was recorded at least ten times. The chain couples TRBV6-5 to TRBJ2-3; 13 nucleotides line up with TRBD2. Germline loops: CDR1 MNHEY, CDR2 SVGAGI. The CDR3 consists of 17 residues. V trimming: 4 bases; J trimming: 2 bases; junction bases outside the gene matches: 6. The CDR3 is CASSLGTSGENTDTQYF. CDR3 sequence (DNA): TGTGCCAGCAGTTTGGGGACTAGCGGGGAAAACACAGATACGCAGTATTTT.

The sample holds one count of this clonotype. The chain links TRBV20-1 to TRBJ2-7, with 10 nucleotides matching TRBD1. Trimming removed 5 bases from V and 0 bases from J; junction bases left unmatched: 4. CDR3 size: 14 residues. Germline-derived CDR1 and CDR2 are DFQATT and SNEGSKA (reference sequence). The CDR3 DNA is TGCAGTGCTCTGGGACAGGGGAGCTCCTACGAGCAGTACGTC. Protein product: CSALGQGSSYEQYV.

This clonotype showed up just a few times. The rearrangement links TRBV7-9 to TRBJ2-3; TRBD1 is a possible D gene (5 bases). The germline V gene has CDR1 SEHNR and CDR2 FQNEAQ (reference sequence). Between the trimmed V and J ends, which lost 1 base and 7 bases, there was a span of 9 bases. The CDR3 loop spans 13 amino acids. This chain's CDR3 is CASSLGRDNTQYF. The CDR3 DNA reads TGTGCCAGCAGCTTAGGCAGGGATAATACGCAGTATTTT.

This clonotype was counted many times. The CDR3 region is CASSFYSGGENEQFF. The DNA for the CDR3 is TGTGCCAGCAGCTTCTATAGCGGGGGGGAGAATGAGCAGTTCTTC. The chain is built from TRBV7-9 and TRBJ2-1; 11 bases fit TRBD2. Germline V CDR1 and CDR2: SEHNR, FQNEAQ (reference sequence). There are 15 residues in the CDR3. V was pared by 3 bases and J by 7 bases, with 5 bases of the junction left unmatched.

V and J are TRBV4-3 and TRBJ2-3; the match to TRBD1 covers 9 bases. V dropped 0 bases and J dropped 4; count of bases not matched to a gene: 5. From germline, CDR1 is LGHNA and CDR2 YSLEER. The CDR3 runs 16 residues. In DNA, the CDR3 is TGCGCCAGCAGCCAAGATCAGACAGGGGGATCAGATACGCAGTATTTT. It yields the protein CASSQDQTGGSDTQYF.

This clonotype was found many times. The chain links TRBV4-1 to TRBJ2-3, with 14 bases matching TRBD2. V trimming: 5 bases; J trimming: 5 bases; junction bases outside the gene matches: 6. Germline V gene sequence: CDR1 MGHRA, CDR2 YSYEKL. CDR3 size: 16 residues. The CDR3 region is CASSLTSGGAGDTQYF. The CDR3 DNA reads TGCGCCAGCAGCTTGACTAGCGGGGGGGCCGGAGATACGCAGTATTTT.

In this sample, this clonotype turned up a few times. The chain has TRBV5-1 and TRBJ2-7; a possible D gene is TRBD1 (5 bases). The CDR3 loop spans 13 amino acids. In germline, CDR1 is SGHRS, CDR2 YFSETQ. The V end was cut by 3 bases, the J end by 3 bases, with 10 bases between. CDR3 nucleotide sequence: TGCGCCAGCAGCTCGGAAGACAGCTACGAGCAGTACTTC. Translated, it gives CASSSEDSYEQYF.

This clonotype appeared a few times. This rearrangement joins TRBV29-1 to TRBJ1-2, with 8 bases lining up with TRBD1. J was trimmed by 11 bases and V by 6 bases; bases with no gene match: 17. CDR1 and CDR2 (germline): SQVTM, ANQGSEA. The CDR3 is 14 amino acids. This CDR3 reads CSVNRQGPIGAYTF. The CDR3 DNA sequence: TGCAGCGTCAACCGACAGGGGCCGATTGGGGCTTACACCTTC.

The J gene is TRBJ2-1, the V gene TRBV5-1; D might be TRBD2 (6 bases). The V end was cut by 7 bases, the J end by 3 bases, with 14 bases between. This CDR3 is built from 14 residues. From germline, CDR1 is SGHRS and CDR2 YFSETQ. CDR3 sequence: CASWSGTGYNEQFF. CDR3 in DNA: TGCGCCAGCTGGTCCGGGACTGGCTACAATGAGCAGTTCTTC.